These T cell receptor beta chains were read from a single sample in a study of blood T cell repertoires in COVID-19. TCRdb's copy holds only in-frame clones and misses some; the assay was immunoSEQ multiplex PCR. This table holds approximately 88,000 clones, 87% found once. Sequencing used peripheral blood. The receptor set was obtained from a male donor with acute or convalescent COVID-19. CDR3s include the opening cysteine and the closing phenylalanine or tryptophan. A D gene is named only where the DNA matches it firmly. Size values are once, few and many counts, or a class for expanded clones, and some rows have none.

D gene | J gene | clone size | V gene | CDR3 protein | CDR3 DNA
NA | TRBJ1-5 | NA | TRBV10-3 | CAIGREGNQPQHF | TGTGCCATAGGCAGGGAAGGCAATCAGCCCCAGCATTTT
NA | TRBJ1-2 | NA | TRBV6-4 | CASSASSTGKGGYTF | TGTGCCAGCAGTGCCTCCTCAACAGGGAAAGGCGGCTACACCTTC
NA | TRBJ2-1 | NA | TRBV7-8 | CASSLAGGPSEQFF | TGTGCCAGCAGCTTAGCGGGGGGGCCAAGTGAGCAGTTCTTC
NA | TRBJ2-3 | NA | TRBV2 | CASSAGGGPTDTQYF | TGTGCCAGCAGCGCCGGAGGGGGCCCCACAGATACGCAGTATTTT
TRBD2 | TRBJ2-1 | NA | TRBV27 | CASSSTRLAGEQFF | TGTGCCAGCAGTTCAACTCGACTAGCGGGTGAGCAGTTCTTC
TRBD2 | TRBJ2-7 | once | TRBV10-3 | CAISGTSESSYEQYF | TGTGCCATCAGTGGGACTAGCGAGTCCTCCTACGAGCAGTACTTC
TRBD1 | TRBJ1-5 | NA | TRBV28 | CASSLWGTGNQPQHF | TGTGCCAGCAGTTTATGGGGGACAGGCAATCAGCCCCAGCATTTT
NA | TRBJ1-1 | NA | TRBV3-1/TRBV3-2 | CASSQPGAEAFF | TGTGCCAGCAGCCAGCCAGGGGCGGAAGCTTTCTTT
TRBD1 | TRBJ1-4 | NA | TRBV6-6 | CASRGTGGNEKLFF | TGTGCCAGCAGAGGGACAGGGGGTAATGAAAAACTGTTTTTT
NA | TRBJ2-5 | NA | TRBV5-6 | CASSLGPNQETQYF | TGTGCCAGCAGCTTGGGTCCCAACCAAGAGACCCAGTACTTC
TRBD1 | TRBJ1-5 | NA | TRBV19 | CASSWDSLGNQPQHF | TGTGCCAGTAGCTGGGACAGCCTCGGCAATCAGCCCCAGCATTTT
NA | TRBJ1-5 | NA | TRBV19 | CASSITGQQPQHF | TGTGCCAGTAGTATTACAGGGCAACAGCCCCAGCATTTT
NA | TRBJ2-6 | NA | TRBV12-3/TRBV12-4 | CASRRTGANVLTF | TGTGCCAGCAGAAGGACAGGGGCCAACGTCCTGACTTTC
NA | TRBJ2-5 | NA | TRBV5-1 | CASSSGPGETQYF | TGCGCCAGCAGCTCCGGGCCGGGGGAGACCCAGTACTTC
TRBD1 | TRBJ2-7 | NA | TRBV6-5 | CASSPGTGRSEQYF | TGTGCCAGCAGCCCCGGGACAGGAAGGTCGGAGCAGTACTTC
NA | TRBJ1-5 | NA | TRBV5-3 | CARSLTGISNQPQHF | TGTGCCAGAAGCTTGACAGGGATTAGCAATCAGCCCCAGCATTTT